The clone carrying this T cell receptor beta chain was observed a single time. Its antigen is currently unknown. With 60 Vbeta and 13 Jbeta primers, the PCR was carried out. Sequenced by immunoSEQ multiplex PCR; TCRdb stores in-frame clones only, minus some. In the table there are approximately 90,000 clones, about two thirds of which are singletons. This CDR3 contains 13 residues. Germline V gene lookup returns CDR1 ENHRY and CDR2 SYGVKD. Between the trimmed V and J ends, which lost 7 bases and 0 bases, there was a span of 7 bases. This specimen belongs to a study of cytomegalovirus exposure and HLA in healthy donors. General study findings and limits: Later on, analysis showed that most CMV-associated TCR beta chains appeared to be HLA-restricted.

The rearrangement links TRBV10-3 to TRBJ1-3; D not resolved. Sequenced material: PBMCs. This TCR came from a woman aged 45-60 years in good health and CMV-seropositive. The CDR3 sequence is CAITGNSGNTIYF. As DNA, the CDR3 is TGTGCCATCACCGGTAACTCTGGAAACACCATATATTTT.